The 19 T cell receptor beta chains below come from one sample, sequenced in a study of cytomegalovirus exposure and HLA in healthy donors (TCRdb year 2017). The method behind the library was the immunoSEQ multiplex PCR assay. A mixture of 60 forward primers for TCR Vbeta segments and 13 reverse primers for TCR Jbeta segments was used in the multiplex PCR. This immuneACCESS table, as held by TCRdb, lists in-frame sequences with V and J called but not all clones. Of the missing ones, under half trace to an unresolved V gene in checked studies; the others have no known cause. This sample has 180,000 or so clones in its table, and around 83% of those were observed once. Approximately 6.5% of the sample is in the top ten clones. The source material was PBMCs. The receptors stem from a woman between 45 and 65 years old in good health and CMV-seropositive.

The genes are TRBV7-2 and TRBJ2-7, with D possibly TRBD1 on 6 matching bases. Per germline, CDR1 SGHTA and CDR2 FQGNSA. Trimming shortened V by 4 bases and J by 4 bases, and 11 bases separated the two germline ends. This CDR3 has 13 residues. The chain's CDR3 is CASSSSGQYEQYF. The CDR3 coding sequence is TGTGCCAGCAGCTCATCCGGACAGTACGAGCAGTACTTC.

The J gene is TRBJ1-5, the V gene TRBV7-2; a possible D gene is TRBD1 (6 bases). The CDR3 spans 15 residues. Germline loops: CDR1 SGHTA, CDR2 FQGNSA. The V and J ends lost 5 bases and 6 bases respectively, with 17 bases between them. Written as DNA, the CDR3 is TGTGCCAGCAGCATTGGGGGGGGCGGAATTCAGCCCCAGCATTTT. Its protein is CASSIGGGGIQPQHF.

The chain joins TRBV4-1 to TRBJ2-3, with 7 nucleotides matching TRBD1. CDR3 length: 15 residues. Germline loops: CDR1 MGHRA, CDR2 YSYEKL. V dropped 1 base and J dropped 0; count of bases not matched to a gene: 1. As DNA, the CDR3 is TGCGCCAGCAGCCAAGGACAGGGAAGCACAGATACGCAGTATTTT. Its protein product is CASSQGQGSTDTQYF.

V gene TRBV5-6 combines with J gene TRBJ1-2, with D tentatively TRBD1 (5 bases). The germline CDR1 and CDR2 sequences are SGHDT and YYEEEE. The length of the CDR3 is 15 residues. Trimming shortened V by 2 bases and J by 4 bases, and 15 bases separated the two germline ends. As DNA, the CDR3 is TGTGCCAGCAGCTTAAGGACTCCCGGGGGCTATGGCTACACCTTC. It translates to CASSLRTPGGYGYTF.

The J gene is TRBJ2-2, the V gene TRBV5-4, with 11 bases that match TRBD2. Looked up from germline, CDR1 is SGHNT and CDR2 is YYREEE (reference sequence). The J segment lost 5 bases and the V segment lost 0 bases, leaving 3 bases of the junction unmatched. This CDR3 comprises 16 residues. The CDR3, as DNA: TGTGCCAGCAGCTTGGGGGGACTAGCGGCTACCGGGGAGCTGTTTTTT. This sequence encodes CASSLGGLAATGELFF.

This clone was recorded once. This specimen includes other DNA sequences encoding the same CDR3. The chain is built from TRBV5-1 and TRBJ2-7; TRBD1 agrees at 10 bases. CDR3 size: 15 residues. V shed 0 bases and J 4 bases; nucleotides not matched to a gene: 4. Germline CDR1 and CDR2: SGHRS and YFSETQ. CDR3 protein: CASSLAGTGAYEQYF. CDR3 sequence (DNA): TGCGCCAGCAGCTTGGCGGGGACAGGGGCATACGAGCAGTACTTC.

The chain couples TRBV11-3 to TRBJ2-1; tentatively, D is TRBD2 (6 bases). The CDR3 covers 14 residues. Trimming took 5 bases from V and 9 from J, leaving 17 bases between them. CDR1 is SGHNT, CDR2 YENEEA, per germline. For the CDR3, the DNA is TGTGCCAGCAGCCCCGACCGACTAGTGGCTGAGCAGTTCTTC. Amino acid sequence: CASSPDRLVAEQFF.

The J gene is TRBJ1-4, the V gene TRBV7-9; 9 bases align to TRBD1. The CDR3 consists of 15 residues. Germline-derived CDR1 and CDR2 are SEHNR and FQNEAQ (reference sequence). The trim removed 5 bases at V and 2 bases at J, leaving 3 bases unmatched. CDR3 coding DNA: TGTGCCAGCAGCCGGACAGGGGTGACTAATGAAAAACTGTTTTTT. Its translation: CASSRTGVTNEKLFF.

DNA for the CDR3: TGTGCCAGCCACCCGAGGGGGCGGGGAAACACCGGGGAGCTGTTTTTT. Residues: CASHPRGRGNTGELFF. The chain combines TRBV28 with TRBJ2-2, with D maybe TRBD1 (7 bases). The V and J ends lost 8 bases and 2 bases respectively, with 18 bases between them. Germline V gene sequence: CDR1 MDHEN, CDR2 SYDVKM. The CDR3 sequence is 16 residues long.

The rearrangement joins TRBV7-9 to TRBJ2-1; 7 bases are a match to TRBD2. Germline V gives CDR1 SEHNR, CDR2 FQNEAQ (reference sequence). The CDR3 loop spans 15 amino acids. V dropped 10 bases and J dropped 1; count of bases not matched to a gene: 10. The chain's CDR3 is CATRRGDVSYNEQFF. Written as DNA, the CDR3 is TGTGCCACCCGACGGGGGGATGTGTCCTACAATGAGCAGTTCTTC.

This clone has a handful of counts. The chain employs TRBV19 and TRBJ1-2, with a weak D call TRBD1 (6 bases). The CDR3 extends over 13 amino acids. Germline CDR1 is LNHDA and CDR2 is SQIVND (reference sequence). Trimming cost V 7 bases and J 2 bases, with 11 bases left between them. CDR3 DNA sequence: TGTGCCAGTAACCGGGACACCAACTATGGCTACACCTTC. Translation gives CASNRDTNYGYTF.

This clone has more than one count but fewer than ten. This sequence joins TRBV27 and TRBJ1-4; maybe TRBD1 (6 bases). The V end lost 4 bases, the J end lost 0 bases, and 9 bases lay between the germline ends. The CDR3 runs 15 residues. Germline assignment: CDR1 MNHEY and CDR2 SMNVEV (reference sequence). The CDR3 here is CASSSGQPTNEKLFF. CDR3 nucleotides: TGTGCCAGCAGTTCCGGACAGCCAACTAATGAAAAACTGTTTTTT.

This chain joins TRBV28 and TRBJ2-1; perhaps TRBD2 as D (6 bases). CDR1 MDHEN and CDR2 SYDVKM come from the germline V gene. V was shortened by 4 bases and J by 10 bases, with 14 bases between the two germline ends. The CDR3 is made up of 13 amino acids. The chain's CDR3 is CASSWGLLAEQFF. The CDR3 DNA sequence: TGTGCCAGCAGTTGGGGACTCCTTGCGGAGCAGTTCTTC.

The chain is built from TRBV19 and TRBJ1-5; 9 bases map to TRBD1. V was pared by 7 bases and J by 9 bases, with 13 bases of the junction left unmatched. Germline lookup yields CDR1 LNHDA and CDR2 SQIVND (reference sequence). The CDR3 extends over 15 amino acids. The CDR3 DNA follows: TGTGCCAGTACCAGCACCGGGACAGGGATAAGGCCCCAGCATTTT. It codes for CASTSTGTGIRPQHF.

This clone was seen only once. One end of the junction does not line up with germline, which may come from a read error. The V gene is TRBV7-7, the J gene TRBJ2-1; D might be TRBD2 (6 bases). Germline CDR1 reads SSHAT; CDR2 reads FNYEAQ (reference sequence). The CDR3 covers 15 residues. The CDR3 nucleotides are TGTGCTAGCAGCTTAGAGGCGGGGAGTAACAATGAGCAGTTCTTC. It specifies CASSLEAGSNNEQFF.

The chain is built from TRBV6-5 and TRBJ2-1, with D possibly being TRBD1 (6 bases). The CDR3 spans 14 residues. V was pared by 0 bases and J by 6 bases, with 9 bases between. Germline V gene sequence: CDR1 MNHEY, CDR2 SVGAGI. The CDR3 DNA reads TGTGCCAGCAGTTACTCTGGCAGGGGCAATGAGCAGTTCTTC. This gives the protein CASSYSGRGNEQFF.

The J gene is TRBJ2-1, the V gene TRBV6-1, with 11 bases matching TRBD2. This CDR3 has 15 amino acids. Germline CDR1 and CDR2: MNHNS and SASEGT. V was pared by 6 bases and J by 2 bases, with 3 bases of the junction left unmatched. Here the CDR3 DNA reads TGTGCCAGCAGCGAGGGACTAGCGGCCTACAATGAGCAGTTCTTC. This translates into CASSEGLAAYNEQFF.

This chain uses TRBV29-1 with TRBJ2-1; a weak D match, TRBD1 (6 bases). CDR1 and CDR2 from the germline V gene are SQVTM and ANQGSEA. V lost 4 bases to trimming and J lost 7 bases, with 20 bases between them. This CDR3 contains 15 residues. CDR3 coding DNA: TGCAGCGTTGCCGGGACATCCAGTTCTTGGAATGAGCAGTTCTTC. It is translated as CSVAGTSSSWNEQFF.

The chain carries TRBV4-1 and TRBJ2-1; 12 bases fit TRBD2. This CDR3 region has 17 residues. Looked up from germline, CDR1 is MGHRA and CDR2 is YSYEKL. The trim removed 5 bases at V and 8 bases at J, leaving 13 bases unmatched. The CDR3 region is CASSVTTSGRGPYEQFF. DNA for the CDR3: TGCGCCAGCAGCGTAACGACTAGCGGGAGAGGTCCCTATGAGCAGTTCTTC.